The 8 T cell receptor beta chains below come from one sample, sequenced in a study of T cells in localized non-small cell lung cancer. Clones were read by immunoSEQ multiplex PCR, and TCRdb kept only the in-frame ones, dropping some. The profile shows about 77,000 clones, roughly 91% of them singletons. The source material was peripheral blood, sampled before any cancer treatment. These receptors originate from a woman aged 40 to 75 with stage I squamous cell lung carcinoma.

The gene calls are TRBV10-1 and TRBJ2-5; perhaps TRBD2 as D (6 bases). The CDR3 loop spans 15 amino acids. Germline CDR1 and CDR2: WNHNN and SYGVQD (reference sequence). V gave up 0 bases and J gave up 5 bases, with 13 bases separating them. CDR3 DNA sequence: TGCGCCAGCAGTGAGTCGATCGGGGCGGGGGAGACCCAGTACTTC. This sequence encodes CASSESIGAGETQYF.

The count of this clone is one. V and J are TRBV4-1 and TRBJ2-3; TRBD2 agrees at 9 bases. Trimming removed 0 bases from V and 2 bases from J; junction bases left unmatched: 3. This CDR3 has 16 amino acids. CDR1 and CDR2 from the germline V gene are MGHRA and YSYEKL. This chain's CDR3 is CASSQEERGVTDTQYF. The CDR3 region has the DNA TGCGCCAGCAGCCAAGAAGAGCGGGGGGTCACAGATACGCAGTATTTT.

The rearrangement joins TRBV30 to TRBJ1-1, with D perhaps TRBD1 (5 bases). The CDR3 runs to 15 residues. The V gene's germline CDR1 is GTSNPN and CDR2 SVGIG (reference sequence). V lost 2 bases, J lost 1 base, and 14 bases lay in between. CDR3 sequence: CAWSRRLGGNTEAFF. As DNA, the CDR3 is TGTGCCTGGAGTAGGAGGCTGGGGGGGAACACTGAAGCTTTCTTT.

V is TRBV21-1 and J is TRBJ2-5. TRBV21-1 counts as a pseudogene. This CDR3 contains 14 residues. CDR3 in DNA: TGTGCCAGCAGCTTATTTGACGGTAAAGAGACCCAGTACTTC. It is translated as CASSLFDGKETQYF.

This rearrangement joins TRBV27 to TRBJ1-1, with a weak D call TRBD1 (5 bases). The CDR3 length is 15 residues. Germline lookup yields CDR1 MNHEY and CDR2 SMNVEV (reference sequence). V gave up 0 bases and J gave up 2 bases, with 10 bases separating them. CDR3 sequence: CASSLSQGLNTEAFF. CDR3 sequence (DNA): TGTGCCAGCAGTTTATCTCAGGGCCTTAACACTGAAGCTTTCTTT.

The chain has TRBV20-1 and TRBJ1-1, with no clear D. V was trimmed by 8 bases and J by 4 bases, leaving 11 bases between them. The CDR3 covers 11 residues. The germline gives CDR1 DFQATT, CDR2 SNEGSKA (reference sequence). Written as DNA, the CDR3 is TGCAGTACGTTGGGTCCCACTGAAGCTTTCTTT. It specifies CSTLGPTEAFF.

V gene TRBV4-1 combines with J gene TRBJ2-2, with TRBD2 matching 8 bases. With 4 bases clipped from V and 3 bases from J, the junction kept 13 bases outside the gene matches. Germline V gene sequence: CDR1 MGHRA, CDR2 YSYEKL. The CDR3 totals 18 residues. The CDR3, as DNA: TGCGCCAGCAGCCCCTCCTTAAGTAGCGGGGATTACACCGGGGAGCTGTTTTTT. Translating gives CASSPSLSSGDYTGELFF.

This chain joins TRBV13 and TRBJ2-7; D is unclear. The V and J ends lost 0 bases and 4 bases respectively, with 7 bases between them. Germline V gives CDR1 PRHDT, CDR2 FYEKMQ (reference sequence). The CDR3 is made up of 13 amino acids. CDR3 sequence reads: CASSLGTEYEQYF. As DNA, the CDR3 is TGTGCCAGCAGCTTAGGGACTGAATACGAGCAGTACTTC.